The rows below give T cell receptor beta chains drawn from one sample of a study of Ad26.COV2.S vaccination and SARS-CoV-2 variants. Profiling relied on immunoSEQ multiplex PCR, and the TCRdb table lists in-frame clones only, not all of them. The sample has a few hundred thousand clones, about four fifths seen once. This specimen was peripheral blood, taken in a trial of Ad26.COV2.S vaccine versus placebo. All receptors derive from a person between 18 and 65 years old who received the Ad26.COV2.S COVID-19 vaccine or a placebo. Both conserved end residues are part of each CDR3. The D gene is left open where the match is weak. Clone size appears in some rows only: once, few, many, or a class for an expanded clone.

TRBJ1-6	few	.	TRBV7-2	CASSLQGTSYNSPLHF	TGTGCCAGCAGCTTACAGGGGACATCTTATAATTCACCCCTCCACTTT
TRBJ2-5	.	.	TRBV3-1/TRBV3-2	CASSPGTPLQETQYF	TGTGCCAGCAGCCCCGGGACACCTCTCCAAGAGACCCAGTACTTC
TRBJ2-5	once	TRBD2	TRBV19	CASTTGLAGPETQYF	TGTGCCAGTACTACAGGACTAGCGGGGCCCGAGACCCAGTACTTC
TRBJ2-3	.	TRBD2	TRBV9	CASSYPSGDKTDTQYF	TGTGCCAGCAGTTACCCTAGCGGAGACAAAACAGATACGCAGTATTTT
TRBJ2-7	.	TRBD1	TRBV19	CASSLTGYEQYF	TGTGCCAGTAGCCTGACAGGGTATGAGCAGTACTTC
TRBJ2-7	.	.	TRBV7-9	CASSLSVSPYEQYF	TGTGCCAGCAGCTTATCAGTTTCCCCCTACGAGCAGTACTTC
TRBJ1-1	.	TRBD1	TRBV18	CASSPPGQGRWTEAFF	TGTGCCAGCTCACCTCCCGGACAGGGAAGATGGACTGAAGCTTTCTTT
TRBJ1-1	few	.	TRBV5-1	CASSSFSGKNTEAFF	TGCGCCAGCAGCTCATTCTCCGGGAAGAACACTGAAGCTTTCTTT
TRBJ1-6	.	.	TRBV27	CASSLSTSYNSPLHF	TGTGCCAGCAGTTTGTCGACTTCCTATAATTCACCCCTCCACTTT
TRBJ1-4	.	.	TRBV9	CASSVGTADEKLFF	TGTGCCAGCAGCGTCGGGACGGCCGATGAAAAACTGTTTTTT
TRBJ2-3	.	.	TRBV12-3/TRBV12-4	CASRSTDTQYF	TGTGCCAGCAGAAGCACAGATACGCAGTATTTT
TRBJ1-2	.	.	TRBV7-2	CASSLTGRYGYTF	TGTGCCAGCAGCTTAACAGGCCGCTATGGCTACACCTTC
TRBJ2-1	.	.	TRBV11-3	CASSLGEGAYNEQFF	TGTGCCAGCAGCTTAGGGGAAGGGGCCTACAATGAGCAGTTCTTC
TRBJ2-3	.	TRBD2	TRBV4-1	CASSQDSSGPLWTDTQYF	TGCGCCAGCAGCCAAGATTCTAGCGGGCCCCTATGGACAGATACGCAGTATTTT
TRBJ2-2	.	.	TRBV5-3	CARSPCEGNTGELFF	TGTGCCAGAAGCCCGTGCGAGGGGAACACCGGGGAGCTGTTTTTT
TRBJ1-6	few	.	TRBV5-1	CASSSQTGNSPLHF	TGCGCCAGCAGCTCCCAAACAGGGAATTCACCCCTCCACTTT
TRBJ2-1	.	TRBD1	TRBV7-9	CASSPTGLRNEQFF	TGTGCCAGCAGCCCGACAGGGTTACGAAATGAGCAGTTCTTC
TRBJ2-5	.	TRBD1	TRBV11-2	CASSSGTGGETQYF	TGTGCCAGCAGCTCCGGGACAGGGGGAGAGACCCAGTACTTC
TRBJ1-1	.	.	TRBV7-2	CASSFSPGAEAFF	TGTGCCAGCAGCTTCTCCCCAGGGGCTGAAGCTTTCTTT
TRBJ2-2	.	.	TRBV10-2	CASSVERVANTGELFF	TGCGCCAGCAGTGTAGAGCGGGTTGCGAACACCGGGGAGCTGTTTTTT
TRBJ2-1	.	.	TRBV7-2	CASSLVTSNEQFF	TGTGCCAGCAGCTTAGTGACTAGCAATGAGCAGTTCTTC
TRBJ2-3	.	.	TRBV20-1	CSGLHTDTQYF	TGCAGTGGGCTCCACACAGATACGCAGTATTTT
TRBJ1-1	once	.	TRBV7-8	CASSFWGASDTEAFF	TGTGCCAGCAGCTTTTGGGGGGCTTCTGACACTGAAGCTTTCTTT
TRBJ2-2	.	.	TRBV2	CATAAGASFGELFF	TGTGCCACGGCGGCGGGGGCGAGTTTCGGGGAGCTGTTTTTT
TRBJ1-5	.	.	TRBV27	CASSLGGKQPQHF	TGTGCCAGCAGTTTGGGGGGTAAACAGCCCCAGCATTTT
TRBJ2-3	.	TRBD2	TRBV6-5	CASSAGLAGGTQYF	TGTGCCAGCAGCGCTGGACTAGCGGGAGGGACGCAGTATTTT
TRBJ2-1	.	TRBD2	TRBV13	CASSPEREMDGEQFF	TGTGCCAGCAGCCCCGAGCGGGAGATGGATGGTGAGCAGTTCTTC
TRBJ2-2	.	.	TRBV2	CASSERQITGELFF	TGTGCCAGCAGTGAACGGCAAATCACCGGGGAGCTGTTTTTT
TRBJ2-3	.	TRBD1	TRBV18	CASSYTGGHTDTQYF	TGTGCCAGCTCATATACAGGGGGACACACAGATACGCAGTATTTT
TRBJ1-2	.	.	TRBV7-2	CASSNGRERRLGYTF	TGTGCCAGCAGCAACGGACGGGAGAGGCGCCTTGGCTACACCTTC
TRBJ2-1	.	.	TRBV11-2	CASSASPSAYNEQFF	TGTGCCAGCAGCGCCTCCCCTAGCGCCTACAATGAGCAGTTCTTC
TRBJ2-7	.	TRBD2	TRBV20-1	CSASRGREGDDFYEQYF	TGCAGTGCTAGTAGAGGTCGGGAGGGGGATGATTTCTACGAGCAGTACTTC
TRBJ1-4	once	.	TRBV18	CASSPSNAGRPNEKLFF	TGTGCCAGCTCACCCTCCAACGCGGGACGTCCGAATGAAAAACTGTTTTTT
TRBJ1-6	.	TRBD1	TRBV5-4	CASSPDRVGSPLHF	TGTGCCAGCAGCCCTGACAGGGTTGGCTCACCCCTCCACTTT
TRBJ1-6	few	.	TRBV11-2	CASSGIAYSPLHF	TGTGCCAGCAGCGGGATTGCCTATTCACCCCTCCACTTT
TRBJ1-5	.	.	TRBV30	CAWSDGQLNQPQHF	TGTGCCTGGAGTGACGGACAGTTAAATCAGCCCCAGCATTTT
TRBJ2-1	.	.	TRBV2	CASPSFSENEQFF	TGTGCCAGCCCGAGCTTCTCTGAGAATGAGCAGTTCTTC
TRBJ2-3	.	TRBD1	TRBV5-4	CASSFFGQGVQDTQYF	TGTGCCAGCAGCTTCTTCGGGCAGGGGGTGCAGGATACGCAGTATTTT
TRBJ2-7	.	.	TRBV5-6	CASSLNGREYEQYF	TGTGCCAGCAGCTTGAATGGCAGGGAGTACGAGCAGTACTTC
TRBJ1-4	.	.	TRBV5-1	CASSLGTAGKEKLFF	TGCGCCAGCAGCTTGGGGACGGCCGGGAAGGAAAAACTGTTTTTT
TRBJ2-7	.	TRBD2	TRBV6-2/TRBV6-3	CASSLFNPATSGTFYEQYF	TGTGCCAGCAGTTTATTCAACCCAGCCACTAGCGGGACCTTCTACGAGCAGTACTTC
TRBJ1-1	.	.	TRBV19	CASSIVTEAFF	TGTGCCAGTAGTATAGTTACTGAAGCTTTCTTT
TRBJ2-1	.	.	TRBV15	CATSRDHQSNEQFF	TGTGCCACCAGCAGAGATCACCAGTCCAATGAGCAGTTCTTC
TRBJ1-1	.	.	TRBV4-1	CASSQGQNTEAFF	TGCGCCAGCAGCCAGGGACAGAACACTGAAGCTTTCTTT
TRBJ2-7	.	.	TRBV7-2	CASSLTGIRDEQYF	TGTGCCAGCAGCTTAACAGGGATTCGGGACGAGCAGTACTTC
TRBJ2-1	.	TRBD1	TRBV6-5	CASSSPRQGAYNEQFF	TGTGCCAGCAGTTCACCACGACAGGGGGCTTACAATGAGCAGTTCTTC
TRBJ2-5	.	.	TRBV9	CASSRRMQETQYF	TGTGCCAGCAGCCGACGGATGCAAGAGACCCAGTACTTC
TRBJ2-5	.	TRBD2	TRBV2	CASTVGLAGGETQYF	TGTGCCAGCACGGTCGGGCTAGCGGGTGGGGAGACCCAGTACTTC
TRBJ2-7	.	.	TRBV3-1/TRBV3-2	CASSPGNRGIYEQYF	TGTGCCAGCAGCCCAGGGAATAGGGGGATCTACGAGCAGTACTTC
TRBJ1-6	.	.	TRBV27	CATGQRQNSPLHF	TGTGCCACCGGACAGCGCCAGAATTCACCCCTCCACTTT
TRBJ2-7	.	TRBD1	TRBV19	CASSPGTAAYEQYF	TGTGCCAGTAGTCCCGGGACAGCAGCCTACGAGCAGTACTTC
TRBJ1-3	few	TRBD1	TRBV30	CAWDRVTGNTIYF	TGTGCCTGGGACAGGGTGACTGGAAACACCATATATTTT
TRBJ1-1	.	.	TRBV28	CASTEGGSTEAFF	TGTGCCAGCACCGAGGGGGGGAGCACTGAAGCTTTCTTT
TRBJ1-5	.	.	TRBV7-9	CASSLGEEKPQHF	TGTGCCAGCAGCTTGGGGGAGGAGAAGCCCCAGCATTTT
TRBJ2-5	.	.	TRBV12-3/TRBV12-4	CASTPADQETQYF	TGTGCCAGCACTCCGGCGGACCAAGAGACCCAGTACTTC